The 27 T cell receptor beta chains listed next were all sequenced from one sample in a study of T cells after yellow fever vaccination. TCRdb reprocessed the 5' RACE reads via MiXCR and lists one record per CDR3 protein. Found here are tens of thousands of distinct CDR3 sequences, around 3.3% of them singletons; the top ten hold more than 0.75%. The starting material was PBMCs, either bulk or a sorted T-cell subset (CD4+, CD8+, memory, or dextramer-sorted; not recorded which), obtained 45 days after the first yellow fever vaccination. Receptors originate from a man between 18 and 35 years old who received the YFV17D yellow fever vaccine.

This clonotype appeared many times. This chain's CDR3 is CASSKREGNYGYTF. As DNA, the CDR3 is TGTGCCAGCAGCAAAAGGGAGGGGAACTATGGCTACACCTTC. This chain joins TRBV7-2 and TRBJ1-2; maybe TRBD1 (5 bases). The V gene's germline CDR1 is SGHTA and CDR2 FQGNSA. V was clipped by 5 bases and J by 2 bases, with 12 bases between them. The CDR3 has 14 residues. Variable domain in full (rest from reference TRBV7-2 and TRBJ1-2): GAGVSQSPSNKVTEKGKDVELRCDPISGHTALYWYRQSLGQGLEFLIYFQGNSAPDKSGLPSDRFSAERTGGSVSTLTIQRTQQEDSAVYLCASSKREGNYGYTFGSGTRLTVV.

This clonotype was seen many times. The rearrangement joins TRBV12-3 or TRBV12-4 to TRBJ2-7; D is unclear. This CDR3 is 15 amino acids long. Trimming took 5 bases from V and 0 from J, leaving 14 bases between them. As DNA, the CDR3 is TGTGCCAGCAGTCTCGGGTCGGGTCACTCCTACGAGCAGTACTTC. Encoded protein: CASSLGSGHSYEQYF.

This clonotype was found many times. This chain uses TRBV5-6 with TRBJ1-6, with 9 nucleotides matching TRBD1. The CDR3 runs to 13 residues. V shed 4 bases and J 10 bases; nucleotides not matched to a gene: 3. Germline V gives CDR1 SGHDT, CDR2 YYEEEE. CDR3 sequence: CASSRDRDSPLHF. The CDR3 nucleotides are TGTGCCAGCAGCAGGGACAGGGACTCACCCCTCCACTTT.

This clonotype was observed many times. The rearrangement uses TRBV15 and TRBJ2-7; 8 nucleotides line up with TRBD1. This CDR3 spans 13 amino acids. The germline CDR1 and CDR2 sequences are LNHNV and YYDKDF (reference sequence). V lost 5 bases and J lost 2; bases outside the gene matches: 2. The CDR3: CATSQGAPYEQYF. CDR3 DNA: TGTGCCACCAGCCAGGGGGCTCCCTACGAGCAGTACTTC.

In its sample, this clonotype was seen many times. The V gene is TRBV5-1, the J gene TRBJ1-1; perhaps TRBD1 as D (5 bases). Germline V gives CDR1 SGHRS, CDR2 YFSETQ. V was cut by 0 bases and J by 6 bases, with 9 bases left in between. The CDR3 consists of 13 residues. The chain's CDR3 is CASSLVSGPEAFF. CDR3 nucleotides: TGCGCCAGCAGCTTGGTTTCGGGGCCTGAAGCTTTCTTT.

This clonotype was found many times. The V call is TRBV3-1, the J call TRBJ2-3, with D perhaps TRBD2 (7 bases). The germline V gene encodes CDR1 LGHDT and CDR2 YNNKEL (reference sequence). Trimming took off 3 bases at V and 7 bases at J, with 14 bases between the two ends. The CDR3 extends over 14 amino acids. The chain's CDR3 is CASSQEGGVNTQYF. As DNA, the CDR3 is TGTGCCAGCAGCCAGGAAGGGGGGGTAAATACGCAGTATTTT.

The sample holds many counts of this clonotype. The V and J genes are TRBV10-3 and TRBJ1-5; the D is unclear. CDR1 and CDR2 from the germline V gene are ENHRY and SYGVKD. V gave up 8 bases and J gave up 0 bases, with 8 bases separating them. This CDR3 is built from 13 residues. The CDR3 protein is CAIQDYSNQPQHF. CDR3 nucleotide sequence: TGTGCCATCCAAGATTATAGCAATCAGCCCCAGCATTTT.

Ten or more counts support this clonotype. The chain couples TRBV4-3 to TRBJ2-3; TRBD1 or TRBD2 may be the D gene (5 bases each). Germline V gene lookup returns CDR1 LGHNA and CDR2 YSLEER. This CDR3 region has 14 residues. With 3 bases removed from V and 3 bases from J, the gap between germline ends came to 10 bases. CDR3 sequence reads: CASSHGTYTDTQYF. CDR3 bases: TGCGCCAGCAGCCACGGGACGTATACAGATACGCAGTATTTT.

This clonotype was counted ten times or more. V usage is TRBV7-2 and J usage is TRBJ2-3; D gene uncertain. The CDR3 covers 12 residues. CDR1 and CDR2 (germline): SGHTA, FQGNSA. The V end lost 5 bases, the J end lost 6 bases, and 9 bases lay between the germline ends. CDR3 nucleotides: TGTGCCAGCAGCCCATCCATGGATACGCAGTATTTT. This encodes CASSPSMDTQYF.

In its sample, this clonotype was seen a few times. This CDR3 is CASSPLGQGKTDTQYF. Written as DNA, the CDR3 is TGTGCCAGCTCACCTTTGGGCCAGGGCAAAACAGATACGCAGTATTTT. The V call is TRBV18, the J call TRBJ2-3; D perhaps matches TRBD1 (5 bases). Germline V gene sequence: CDR1 KGHSH, CDR2 LQKENI. The CDR3 spans 16 residues. V was clipped by 3 bases and J by 3 bases, with 16 bases between them.

This clonotype was seen ten or more times. V is TRBV11-1 and J is TRBJ2-1; D is perhaps TRBD1 or TRBD2 (5 bases each). The V gene's germline CDR1 is SGHAT and CDR2 FQDESV (reference sequence). The CDR3 spans 16 residues. The V and J ends lost 5 bases and 12 bases respectively, with 26 bases between them. The CDR3 nucleotides are TGTGCCAGCAGCCGATCGGGGACCAATTCGCTTGGCAGGCAGTTCTTC. It is translated as CASSRSGTNSLGRQFF. The full variable domain, its missing parts supplied by reference TRBV11-1 and TRBJ2-1, is EAEVAQSPRYKITEKSQAVAFWCDPISGHATLYWYRQILGQGPELLVQFQDESVVDDSQLPKDRFSAERLKGVDSTLKIQPAELGDSAMYLCASSRSGTNSLGRQFFGPGTRLTVL.

This clonotype was seen many times. The rearrangement joins TRBV7-2 to TRBJ2-5, with TRBD2 matching 8 bases. Germline V CDR1 and CDR2: SGHTA, FQGNSA. The CDR3 contains 17 residues. The ends lost 2 bases at V and 5 bases at J; junction bases unmatched: 13. The CDR3 bases are TGTGCCAGCAGCTTACGGAGCGGGGGTCTAACAGGCGAGACCCAGTACTTC. This sequence encodes CASSLRSGGLTGETQYF.

Ten or more counts support this clonotype. One end of the junction fails to match germline, which may point to a read error. The J gene is TRBJ2-3, the V gene TRBV10-2; 9 bases line up with TRBD1. The germline CDR1 and CDR2 sequences are WSHSY and SAAADI. The CDR3 consists of 14 residues. The CDR3 DNA reads as TGCGCCAGCTGTGACAGGGGGATGGCAGATACGCAGTATTTT. Protein product: CASCDRGMADTQYF.

This clonotype was observed many times. The genes are TRBV7-2 and TRBJ1-6; D ambiguous. The germline V and J ends were trimmed by 8 bases and 7 bases, with 12 bases remaining between them. Looked up from germline, CDR1 is SGHTA and CDR2 is FQGNSA. The CDR3 extends over 13 amino acids. The CDR3, as DNA: TGTGCCAGCGTCTTATCGGGCAATTCACCCCTCCACTTT. Translation: CASVLSGNSPLHF.

This clonotype was seen many times. The chain combines TRBV20-1 with TRBJ1-3; D gene unclear. The CDR3 loop spans 14 amino acids. V was pared by 3 bases and J by 6 bases, with 15 bases between. Germline V gene sequence: CDR1 DFQATT, CDR2 SNEGSKA (reference sequence). CDR3 sequence (DNA): TGCAGTGCTAGGGACGGAGCTGGGATAAACACCATATATTTT. Protein product: CSARDGAGINTIYF.

This clonotype was observed many times. This chain uses TRBV3-1 with TRBJ2-3, with a tentative D call TRBD2 (6 bases). The CDR3 is made up of 15 amino acids. From germline, CDR1 is LGHDT and CDR2 YNNKEL (reference sequence). V lost 1 base, J lost 6 bases, and 14 bases lay in between. The CDR3 region has the DNA TGTGCCAGCAGCCAAGGGCGGAGGGTTTTTGATACGCAGTATTTT. The encoded protein is CASSQGRRVFDTQYF.

On this clonotype: A much larger clone differs by one base, so this may be a read error. This chain links TRBV7-9 with TRBJ2-7; D is unclear. This CDR3 comprises 12 residues. The ends were cut back, 11 bases at V and 0 bases at J, with 11 bases in the middle. Germline V gene data show CDR1 as SEHNR and CDR2 as FQNEAQ (reference sequence). The CDR3 nucleotides are TGTGCCCGTGGACCGAGCTCCTACGAGCAGTACTTC. It yields the protein CARGPSSYEQYF. The full variable domain, completed using reference TRBV7-9 and TRBJ2-7, is DTGVSQNPRHKITKRGQNVTFRCDPISEHNRLYWYRQTLGQGPEFLTYFQNEAQLEKSRLLSDRFSAERPKGSFSTLEIQRTEQGDSAMYLCARGPSSYEQYFGPGTRLTVT.

At least ten counts were recorded for this clonotype. The chain links TRBV20-1 to TRBJ1-5, with a possible D match to TRBD1 (5 bases). Germline CDR1 is DFQATT and CDR2 is SNEGSKA (reference sequence). The CDR3 is made up of 17 amino acids. Trimming shortened V by 0 bases and J by 2 bases, and 17 bases separated the two germline ends. CDR3 coding DNA: TGCAGTGCTAGAGAATCGCTAGGGGCACAGGGCAATCAGCCCCAGCATTTT. This sequence encodes CSARESLGAQGNQPQHF.

This clonotype was observed at least ten times. The V gene is TRBV7-2, the J gene TRBJ2-3, with 12 positions matching TRBD2. The junction had 6 bases not matched to a gene; V was cut back by 5 bases and J by 6 bases. The CDR3 is 15 residues long. Germline CDR1 and CDR2: SGHTA and FQGNSA. The CDR3 DNA is TGTGCCAGCAGCCCGAGGACTAGCGGGGTGGATACGCAGTATTTT. Protein product: CASSPRTSGVDTQYF.

This clonotype was detected ten times or more. The chain couples TRBV7-2 to TRBJ2-3; D remains unclear. With 5 bases removed from V and 5 bases from J, the gap between germline ends came to 8 bases. The CDR3 is 12 residues long. Per germline, CDR1 SGHTA and CDR2 FQGNSA. CDR3 coding DNA: TGTGCCAGCAGCCGCCATATAGATACGCAGTATTTT. It codes for CASSRHIDTQYF.

This clonotype was recorded many times. The V and J genes are TRBV30 and TRBJ2-7, with D unresolved. This CDR3 comprises 12 residues. Germline CDR1 GTSNPN, CDR2 SVGIG (reference sequence). V was pared by 2 bases and J by 4 bases, with 9 bases between. This CDR3 is CAWSRSGYEQYF. The CDR3 DNA follows: TGTGCCTGGAGTCGGTCCGGATACGAGCAGTACTTC.

This clonotype occurred many times. The CDR3 loop is CASSLAGAQPQHF. The CDR3 DNA is TGTGCCAGCAGTTTGGCAGGGGCTCAGCCCCAGCATTTT. This chain joins TRBV12-3 or TRBV12-4 and TRBJ1-5; the D gene is possibly TRBD1 (6 bases). This CDR3 region has 13 residues. The V end lost 3 bases, the J end lost 6 bases, and 9 bases lay between the germline ends.

This clonotype is labeled as medium-sized (0.01 to 0.1%). The rearrangement uses TRBV5-1 and TRBJ2-1; 8 bases are shared with TRBD2. The CDR3 runs 15 residues. Trimming removed 4 bases from V and 7 bases from J; junction bases left unmatched: 10. The germline CDR1 and CDR2 sequences are SGHRS and YFSETQ. The CDR3 region is CASSPLPGGQNEQFF. For the CDR3, the DNA is TGCGCCAGCAGCCCGCTCCCGGGGGGGCAGAATGAGCAGTTCTTC.

This clonotype occurred many times. The gene calls are TRBV2 and TRBJ2-1; 11 bases agree with TRBD2. Germline lookup yields CDR1 SNHLY and CDR2 FYNNEI. After removal of 3 bases from V and 6 bases from J, the junction contained 1 base not matched to a gene. The CDR3 length is 14 residues. This CDR3 reads CASSEGTSGNEQFF. As DNA, the CDR3 is TGTGCCAGCAGTGAGGGGACTAGCGGCAATGAGCAGTTCTTC.

This clonotype was counted ten times or more. The rearrangement links TRBV7-3 to TRBJ2-3, with 11 positions matching TRBD2. This CDR3 is built from 16 residues. The J segment lost 2 bases and the V segment lost 5 bases, leaving 6 bases of the junction unmatched. Germline assignment: CDR1 SGHTA and CDR2 FQGTGA. The CDR3 region has the DNA TGTGCCAGCAGCCCTCGACTAGCGGGGTCCACAGATACGCAGTATTTT. Protein: CASSPRLAGSTDTQYF.

In this sample, this clonotype turned up many times. The chain uses TRBV5-1 and TRBJ2-5; 10 bases map to TRBD2. The CDR3 covers 16 residues. Germline V gene data show CDR1 as SGHRS and CDR2 as YFSETQ. V lost 2 bases and J lost 1; bases outside the gene matches: 5. The CDR3 spells CASSFPSGGLQETQYF. The DNA of the CDR3 is TGCGCCAGCAGCTTCCCTAGCGGGGGACTCCAAGAGACCCAGTACTTC.

For this clonotype: This clone may be a read error of a much larger clone one base away. V usage is TRBV12-3 or TRBV12-4 and J usage is TRBJ1-2, with a weak D call TRBD1 (6 bases). The CDR3 extends over 15 amino acids. Between the trimmed V and J ends, which lost 6 bases and 6 bases, there was a span of 20 bases. CDR3 in DNA: TGTGCCAGCAGGATCGCAGCGGGGGCGCGAGATGGCTACACCTTC. This codes for CASRIAAGARDGYTF.